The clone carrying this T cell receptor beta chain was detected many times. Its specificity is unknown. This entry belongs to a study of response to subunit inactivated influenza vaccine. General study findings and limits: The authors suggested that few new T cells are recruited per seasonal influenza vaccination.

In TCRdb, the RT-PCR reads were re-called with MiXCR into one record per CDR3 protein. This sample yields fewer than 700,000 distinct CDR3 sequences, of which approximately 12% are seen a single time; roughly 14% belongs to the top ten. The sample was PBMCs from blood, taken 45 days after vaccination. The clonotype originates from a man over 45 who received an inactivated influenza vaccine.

CDR3 residues: CASSPNQGAGQPQHF. The CDR3 coding sequence is TGTGCCAGCTCTCCTAATCAGGGGGCTGGTCAGCCCCAGCATTTT. This chain joins TRBV18 and TRBJ1-5, with 8 positions matching TRBD1. Looked up from germline, CDR1 is KGHSH and CDR2 is LQKENI. V dropped 6 bases and J dropped 6; count of bases not matched to a gene: 10. This CDR3 comprises 15 residues.